What follows are 21 T cell receptor beta chains derived from one specimen sequenced in a study of early stage breast cancer tumors. Libraries were prepared by immunoSEQ multiplex PCR; TCRdb keeps only in-frame clonotypes and omits some of them. This table has 20,000 or so clones, roughly 76% appearing once. Sequencing was carried out using blood. The source is a person aged 55 to 70 with breast cancer.

The J gene is TRBJ2-5, the V gene TRBV11-3; maybe TRBD1 (5 bases). TRBJ2-7 matches the DNA end more closely, so the J call is doubtful. The germline V gene encodes CDR1 SGHNT and CDR2 YENEEA. The CDR3 runs to 15 residues. The CDR3 DNA reads as TGTGCCAGCAGCTTTGGGGCGCCTGTCTCCTACGAGCAGTACTTC. This translates into CASSFGAPVSYEQYF.

This clone appeared a few times. This chain links TRBV6-5 with TRBJ2-7; D remains ambiguous. Germline loops: CDR1 MNHEY, CDR2 SVGAGI. The CDR3 loop spans 11 amino acids. Trimming stripped 6 bases from V and 3 bases from J, with 6 bases between. CDR3 sequence reads: CASSRLYEQYF. DNA for the CDR3: TGTGCCAGCAGCAGACTCTACGAGCAGTACTTC.

This chain joins TRBV27 and TRBJ1-5; 7 nucleotides align to TRBD1. V shed 4 bases and J 2 bases; nucleotides not matched to a gene: 2. Germline V gene data show CDR1 as MNHEY and CDR2 as SMNVEV (reference sequence). CDR3 length: 14 amino acids. CDR3 sequence reads: CASSWGTGNQPQHF. CDR3 nucleotides: TGTGCCAGCAGTTGGGGGACAGGCAATCAGCCCCAGCATTTT.

In DNA form, the CDR3 reads TGTGCCAGCAGTCTTACAGGGGACGAGCAGTACTTC. This sequence encodes CASSLTGDEQYF. The chain couples TRBV6-6 to TRBJ2-7, with 7 bases aligning to TRBD1. The CDR3 runs to 12 residues. Germline V gene data show CDR1 as MNHNY and CDR2 as SVGAGI (reference sequence). V was pared by 5 bases and J by 5 bases, with 3 bases of the junction left unmatched.

This chain connects TRBV5-7 to TRBJ1-1; 7 nucleotides agree with TRBD1. TRBV5-7 is sorted into the ORF group, with uncertain function. CDR3 length: 15 residues. V was clipped by 0 bases and J by 3 bases; unmatched bases: 5. DNA for the CDR3: TGTGCCAGCAGCTTGGAAGGGGGCTCCCACACTGAAGCTTTCTTT. It yields the protein CASSLEGGSHTEAFF.

The V gene is TRBV6-5, the J gene TRBJ1-4, with a weak D call TRBD1 (5 bases). V was pared by 6 bases and J by 4 bases, with 9 bases between. The germline gives CDR1 MNHEY, CDR2 SVGAGI. This CDR3 has 13 residues. CDR3 DNA sequence: TGTGCCAGCAGCCGACAGAGTAATGAAAAACTGTTTTTT. It yields the protein CASSRQSNEKLFF.

The chain links TRBV28 to TRBJ1-2; no firm D call. Germline V gene data show CDR1 as MDHEN and CDR2 as SYDVKM. The CDR3 length is 12 residues. V lost 8 bases and J 5 bases, leaving 12 bases between the germline ends. As DNA, the CDR3 is TGTGCCAGCCGAAGCCACGGATATGGCTACACCTTC. It translates to CASRSHGYGYTF.

The chain carries TRBV7-2 and TRBJ1-1; D gene unclear. With 1 base removed from V and 8 bases from J, the gap between germline ends came to 8 bases. Germline CDR1 is SGHTA and CDR2 is FQGNSA. The CDR3 is 12 amino acids. CDR3 loop: CASSLVAVEAFF. The CDR3 DNA reads TGTGCCAGCAGCTTAGTGGCCGTAGAAGCTTTCTTT.

CDR3 sequence: CASSPGGVGEQYF. The CDR3 DNA reads TGTGCCAGCAGCCCCGGGGGGGTCGGCGAGCAGTACTTC. This sequence joins TRBV28 and TRBJ2-7; 8 bases align to TRBD2. From germline, CDR1 is MDHEN and CDR2 SYDVKM. The CDR3 is 13 residues long. Trimming cost V 6 bases and J 6 bases; bases outside gene matches: 7. Full variable domain (remainder filled in from reference TRBV28 and TRBJ2-7): DVKVTQSSRYLVKRTGEKVFLECVQDMDHENMFWYRQDPGLGLRLIYFSYDVKMKEKGDIPEGYSVSREKKERFSLILESASTNQTSMYLCASSPGGVGEQYFGPGTRLTVT.

The chain carries TRBV18 and TRBJ1-6; D is possibly TRBD1 (6 bases). The CDR3 covers 16 residues. The V gene lost 3 bases and the J gene lost 4 bases, with 13 bases spanning the gap. Germline loops: CDR1 KGHSH, CDR2 LQKENI. CDR3 loop: CASSPTGTLYNSPLHF. DNA of the CDR3: TGTGCCAGCTCACCGACCGGGACACTATATAATTCACCCCTCCACTTT.

The gene calls are TRBV11-3 and TRBJ2-7; 10 nucleotides line up with TRBD2. CDR3 length equals 15 residues. Trimming took 3 bases from V and 4 from J; bases not matched to a gene: 6. CDR1 is SGHNT and CDR2 is YENEEA in the germline V gene. CDR3 in amino acids: CASSFLAGDDYEQYF. CDR3 DNA sequence: TGTGCCAGCAGCTTCCTAGCGGGAGACGATTACGAGCAGTACTTC.

The chain is built from TRBV7-3 and TRBJ1-1; 8 bases are shared with TRBD1. The V and J ends lost 3 bases and 8 bases, in that order; junction bases with no gene match: 2. This CDR3 spans 12 amino acids. CDR1 is SGHTA and CDR2 is FQGTGA in the germline V gene. The CDR3 DNA sequence: TGTGCCAGCAGCTTTGGACAGGGAGAAGCTTTCTTT. Translated: CASSFGQGEAFF.

The rearrangement links TRBV4-2 to TRBJ1-1; maybe TRBD1 (5 bases). The germline V gene encodes CDR1 LGHNA and CDR2 YNFKEQ. The V end lost 4 bases, the J end lost 5 bases, and 11 bases lay between the germline ends. CDR3 length equals 13 residues. This CDR3 is CASSPEGATEAFF. As DNA, the CDR3 is TGTGCCAGCAGCCCGGAAGGGGCGACTGAAGCTTTCTTT.

V is TRBV2 and J is TRBJ2-7; TRBD1 is a possible D gene (6 bases). The V gene lost 6 bases and the J gene lost 0 bases, with 15 bases spanning the gap. Germline V gene lookup returns CDR1 SNHLY and CDR2 FYNNEI. The length of the CDR3 is 15 residues. CDR3 coding DNA: TGTGCCAGCAGGCCGGACAGTATTCCCTCCTACGAGCAGTACTTC. Its translation: CASRPDSIPSYEQYF.

The sample holds a few counts of this clone. The V call is TRBV4-2, the J call TRBJ1-5, with 10 bases matching TRBD1. CDR1 is LGHNA and CDR2 is YNFKEQ in the germline V gene. V shed 2 bases, J shed 5 bases, and the junction held 3 bases outside the gene matches. This CDR3 has 15 amino acids. CDR3 protein: CASSQTGTGDQPQHF. CDR3 DNA: TGTGCCAGCAGCCAAACCGGGACAGGGGATCAGCCCCAGCATTTT.

Comment on this clone: Germline and junction disagree at one end, which may indicate a read error. The genes are TRBV19 and TRBJ2-2, with D possibly matching TRBD2 (5 bases). Germline CDR1 reads LNHDA; CDR2 reads SQIVND (reference sequence). This CDR3 spans 16 amino acids. The CDR3 reads CASSVDGVMGTGELFF. CDR3 nucleotides: TGTGCCAGTAGTGTAGACGGGGTGATGGGCACCGGGGAGCTGTTTTTT.

This clone was seen more than once but under ten times. The chain combines TRBV7-9 with TRBJ2-2; no clear D. V was trimmed by 1 base and J by 8 bases, leaving 8 bases between them. CDR1 and CDR2 from the germline V gene are SEHNR and FQNEAQ (reference sequence). The CDR3 totals 13 residues. CDR3 residues: CASSLVGIGELFF. CDR3 nucleotide sequence: TGTGCCAGCAGCTTAGTCGGCATTGGGGAGCTGTTTTTT. Drawing the rest from reference TRBV7-9 and TRBJ2-2, the complete variable domain is DTGVSQNPRHKITKRGQNVTFRCDPISEHNRLYWYRQTLGQGPEFLTYFQNEAQLEKSRLLSDRFSAERPKGSFSTLEIQRTEQGDSAMYLCASSLVGIGELFFGEGSRLTVL.

V and J are TRBV5-1 and TRBJ2-7, with a weak D call TRBD2 (7 bases). Germline V gene sequence: CDR1 SGHRS, CDR2 YFSETQ. The CDR3 spans 15 residues. V lost 5 bases and J 2 bases, leaving 17 bases between the germline ends. The CDR3 bases are TGCGCCAGCAGTCTAGGCGGGGGCGGCACCTACGAGCAGTACTTC. This gives the protein CASSLGGGGTYEQYF. The whole variable domain, remainder taken from reference TRBV5-1 and TRBJ2-7, is KAGVTQTPRYLIKTRGQQVTLSCSPISGHRSVSWYQQTPGQGLQFLFEYFSETQRNKGNFPGRFSGRQFSNSRSEMNVSTLELGDSALYLCASSLGGGGTYEQYFGPGTRLTVT.

This chain joins TRBV7-8 and TRBJ2-1, with 9 bases matching TRBD1. Germline V gene sequence: CDR1 SGHVS, CDR2 FQNEAQ. Unmatched junction bases numbered 4, after V lost 1 base and J lost 9 bases. The CDR3 consists of 14 residues. The CDR3 nucleotides are TGTGCCAGCAGCTTAGTGGGACAGGGTAGTGAGCAGTTCTTC. Its translation is CASSLVGQGSEQFF. The full variable domain, in which reference TRBV7-8 and TRBJ2-1 provide the parts outside the CDR3, is GAGVSQSPRYKVAKRGQDVALRCDPISGHVSLFWYQQALGQGPEFLTYFQNEAQLDKSGLPSDRFFAERPEGSVSTLKIQRTQQEDSAVYLCASSLVGQGSEQFFGPGTRLTVL.

This chain connects TRBV7-8 to TRBJ2-7, with D hard to call. Trimming shortened V by 4 bases and J by 3 bases, and 10 bases separated the two germline ends. Germline V gives CDR1 SGHVS, CDR2 FQNEAQ. The CDR3 runs to 13 residues. CDR3 residues: CASSSDAYYEQYF. The DNA of the CDR3 is TGTGCCAGCAGCTCCGACGCGTACTACGAGCAGTACTTC. The full variable domain, its missing parts supplied by reference TRBV7-8 and TRBJ2-7, is GAGVSQSPRYKVAKRGQDVALRCDPISGHVSLFWYQQALGQGPEFLTYFQNEAQLDKSGLPSDRFFAERPEGSVSTLKIQRTQQEDSAVYLCASSSDAYYEQYFGPGTRLTVT.

The J gene is TRBJ2-5, the V gene TRBV14; 7 bases align to TRBD2. Germline V lookup: CDR1 SGHDN, CDR2 FVKESK. Germline trimming cut 1 base from V and 7 bases from J; bases unmatched to any gene: 0. This CDR3 is built from 12 residues. CDR3 DNA: TGTGCCAGCAGCCAAGGGGGGGGGACCCAGTACTTC. It codes for CASSQGGGTQYF.